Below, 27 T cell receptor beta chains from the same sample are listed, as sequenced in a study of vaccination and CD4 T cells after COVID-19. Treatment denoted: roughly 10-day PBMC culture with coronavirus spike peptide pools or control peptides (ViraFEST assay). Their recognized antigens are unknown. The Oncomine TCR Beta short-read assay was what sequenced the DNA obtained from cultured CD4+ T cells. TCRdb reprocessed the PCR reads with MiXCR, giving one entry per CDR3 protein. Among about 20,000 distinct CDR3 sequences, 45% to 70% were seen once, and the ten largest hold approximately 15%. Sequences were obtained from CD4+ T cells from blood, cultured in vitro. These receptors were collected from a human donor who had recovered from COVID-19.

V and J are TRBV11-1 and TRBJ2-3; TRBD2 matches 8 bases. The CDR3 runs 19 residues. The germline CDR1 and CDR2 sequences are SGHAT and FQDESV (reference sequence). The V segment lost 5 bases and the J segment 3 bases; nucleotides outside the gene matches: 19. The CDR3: CASSHRTSRKHSRTDTQYF. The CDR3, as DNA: TGTGCCAGCAGCCATCGGACTAGCCGTAAACATAGTAGAACAGATACGCAGTATTTT.

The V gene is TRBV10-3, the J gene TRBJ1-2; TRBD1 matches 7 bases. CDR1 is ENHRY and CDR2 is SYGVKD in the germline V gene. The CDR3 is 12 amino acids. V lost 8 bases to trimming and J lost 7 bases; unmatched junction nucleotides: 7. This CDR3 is CAIQRGGVGYTF. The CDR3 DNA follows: TGTGCCATCCAGCGAGGGGGCGTTGGCTACACCTTC.

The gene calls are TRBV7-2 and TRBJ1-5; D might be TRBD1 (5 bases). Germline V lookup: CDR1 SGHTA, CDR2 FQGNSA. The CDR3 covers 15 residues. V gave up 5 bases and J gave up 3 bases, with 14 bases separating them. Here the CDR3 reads CASSRGGSPNQPQHF. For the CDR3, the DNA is TGTGCCAGCAGCCGGGGGGGGAGCCCCAATCAGCCCCAGCATTTT.

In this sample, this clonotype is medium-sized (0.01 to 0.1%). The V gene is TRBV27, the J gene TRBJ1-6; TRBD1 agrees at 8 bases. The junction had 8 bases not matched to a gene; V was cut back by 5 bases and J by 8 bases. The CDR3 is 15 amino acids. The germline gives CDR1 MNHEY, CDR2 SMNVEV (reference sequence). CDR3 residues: CASSRSRGQYSPLHF. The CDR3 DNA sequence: TGTGCCAGCAGTAGGAGCAGGGGGCAGTATTCACCCCTCCACTTT.

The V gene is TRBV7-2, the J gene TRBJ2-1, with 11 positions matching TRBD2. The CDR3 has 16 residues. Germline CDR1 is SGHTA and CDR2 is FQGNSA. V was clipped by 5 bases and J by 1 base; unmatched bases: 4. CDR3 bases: TGTGCCAGCAGCCGTGGACTAGCGGGTTCCTACAATGAGCAGTTCTTC. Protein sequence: CASSRGLAGSYNEQFF.

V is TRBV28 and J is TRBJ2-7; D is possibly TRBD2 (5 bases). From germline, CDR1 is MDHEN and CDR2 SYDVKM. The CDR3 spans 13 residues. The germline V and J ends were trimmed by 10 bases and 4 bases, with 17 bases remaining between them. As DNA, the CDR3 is TGTGCCACCGCGGGCCCTGAAACGTACGAGCAGTACTTC. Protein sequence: CATAGPETYEQYF.

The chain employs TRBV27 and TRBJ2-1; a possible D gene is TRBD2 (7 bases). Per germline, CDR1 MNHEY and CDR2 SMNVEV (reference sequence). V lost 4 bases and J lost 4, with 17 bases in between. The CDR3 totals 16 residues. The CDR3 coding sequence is TGTGCCAGCAGTTCCCAAAGCGGGACAAGATACAATGAGCAGTTCTTC. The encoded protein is CASSSQSGTRYNEQFF.

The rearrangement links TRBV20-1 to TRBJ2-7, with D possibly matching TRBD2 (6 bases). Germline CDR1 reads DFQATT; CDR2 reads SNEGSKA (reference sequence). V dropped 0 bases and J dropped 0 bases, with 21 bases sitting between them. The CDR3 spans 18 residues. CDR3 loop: CSARDWAGSSGSSYEQYF. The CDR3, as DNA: TGCAGTGCTAGAGATTGGGCGGGGAGCAGCGGAAGCTCCTACGAGCAGTACTTC.

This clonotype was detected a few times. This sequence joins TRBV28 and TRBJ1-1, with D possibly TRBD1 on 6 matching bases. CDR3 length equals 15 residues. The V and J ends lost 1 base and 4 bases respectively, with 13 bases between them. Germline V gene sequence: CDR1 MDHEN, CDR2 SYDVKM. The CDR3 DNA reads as TGTGCCAGCAGTTTATTACCCCAGGGGAGCACTGAAGCTTTCTTT. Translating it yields CASSLLPQGSTEAFF.

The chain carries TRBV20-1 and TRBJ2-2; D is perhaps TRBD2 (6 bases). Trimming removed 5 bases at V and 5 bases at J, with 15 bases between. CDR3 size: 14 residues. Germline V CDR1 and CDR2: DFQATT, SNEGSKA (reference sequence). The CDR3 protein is CSAGGYEGTGELFF. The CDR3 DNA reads TGCAGTGCTGGGGGGTATGAGGGGACCGGGGAGCTGTTTTTT.

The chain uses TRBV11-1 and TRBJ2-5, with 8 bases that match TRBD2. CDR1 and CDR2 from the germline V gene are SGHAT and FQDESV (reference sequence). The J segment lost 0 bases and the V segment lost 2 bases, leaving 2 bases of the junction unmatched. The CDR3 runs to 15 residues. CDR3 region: CASSLTGGYQETQYF. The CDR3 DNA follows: TGTGCCAGCAGCTTAACGGGGGGGTACCAAGAGACCCAGTACTTC.

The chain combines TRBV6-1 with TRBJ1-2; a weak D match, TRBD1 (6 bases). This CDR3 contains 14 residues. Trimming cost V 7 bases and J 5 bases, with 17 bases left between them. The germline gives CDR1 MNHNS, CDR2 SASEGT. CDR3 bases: TGTGCCAGCATCCTAGGGGGAGGGAGTTATGGCTACACCTTC. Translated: CASILGGGSYGYTF.

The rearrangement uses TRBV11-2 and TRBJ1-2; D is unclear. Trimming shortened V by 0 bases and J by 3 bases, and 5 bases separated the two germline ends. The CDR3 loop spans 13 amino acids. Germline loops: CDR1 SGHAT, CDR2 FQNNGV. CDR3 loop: CASSLDTYYGYTF. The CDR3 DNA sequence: TGTGCCAGCAGCTTAGACACCTACTATGGCTACACCTTC.

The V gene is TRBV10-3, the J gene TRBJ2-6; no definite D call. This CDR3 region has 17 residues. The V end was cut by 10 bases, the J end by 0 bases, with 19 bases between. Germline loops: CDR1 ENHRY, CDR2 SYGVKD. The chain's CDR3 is CASRDPPSSSGANVLTF. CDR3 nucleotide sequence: TGTGCCAGCAGAGATCCCCCTTCAAGCTCTGGGGCCAACGTCCTGACTTTC.

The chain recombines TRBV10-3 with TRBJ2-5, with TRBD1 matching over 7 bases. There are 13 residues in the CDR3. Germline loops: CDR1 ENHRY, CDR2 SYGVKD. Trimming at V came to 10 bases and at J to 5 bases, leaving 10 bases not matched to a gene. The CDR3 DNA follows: TGTGCCACCTCCTTCAGGGGGTACGAGACCCAGTACTTC. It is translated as CATSFRGYETQYF.

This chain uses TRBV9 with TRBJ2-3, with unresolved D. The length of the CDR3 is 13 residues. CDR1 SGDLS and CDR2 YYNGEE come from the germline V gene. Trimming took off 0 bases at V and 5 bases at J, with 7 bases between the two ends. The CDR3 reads CASSVASGDTQYF. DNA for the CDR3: TGTGCCAGCAGCGTAGCGTCGGGAGATACGCAGTATTTT. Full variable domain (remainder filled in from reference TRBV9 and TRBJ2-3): DSGVTQTPKHLITATGQRVTLRCSPRSGDLSVYWYQQSLDQGLQFLIQYYNGEERAKGNILERFSAQQFPDLHSELNLSSLELGDSALYFCASSVASGDTQYFGPGTRLTVL.

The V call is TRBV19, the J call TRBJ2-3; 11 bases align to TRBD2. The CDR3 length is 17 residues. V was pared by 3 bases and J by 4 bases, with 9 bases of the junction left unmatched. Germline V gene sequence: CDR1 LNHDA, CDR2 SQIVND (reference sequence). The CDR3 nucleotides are TGTGCCAGTAGTATCGGGACTAGCGGCCTCAGGGCAGATACGCAGTATTTT. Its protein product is CASSIGTSGLRADTQYF. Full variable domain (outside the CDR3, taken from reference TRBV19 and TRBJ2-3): DGGITQSPKYLFRKEGQNVTLSCEQNLNHDAMYWYRQDPGQGLRLIYYSQIVNDFQKGDIAEGYSVSREKKESFPLTVTSAQKNPTAFYLCASSIGTSGLRADTQYFGPGTRLTVL.

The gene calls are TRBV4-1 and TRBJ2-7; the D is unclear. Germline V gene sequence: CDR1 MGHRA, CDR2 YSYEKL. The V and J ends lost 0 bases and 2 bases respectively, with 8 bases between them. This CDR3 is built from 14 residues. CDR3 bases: TGCGCCAGCAGCCAAGAATTTGAAGCCTACGAGCAGTACTTC. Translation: CASSQEFEAYEQYF.

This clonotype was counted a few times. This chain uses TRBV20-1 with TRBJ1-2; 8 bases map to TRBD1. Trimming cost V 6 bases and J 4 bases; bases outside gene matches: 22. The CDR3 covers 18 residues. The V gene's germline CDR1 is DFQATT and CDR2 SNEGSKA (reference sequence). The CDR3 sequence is CSANLQFGQGGSLYGYTF. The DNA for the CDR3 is TGCAGTGCCAATCTGCAATTTGGACAGGGAGGTAGCCTCTATGGCTACACCTTC.

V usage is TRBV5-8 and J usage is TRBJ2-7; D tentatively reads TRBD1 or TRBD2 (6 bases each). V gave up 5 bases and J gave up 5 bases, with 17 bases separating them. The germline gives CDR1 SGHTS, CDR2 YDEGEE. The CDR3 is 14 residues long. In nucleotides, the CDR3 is TGTGCCAGCAGTAGGGGGGCTAGCCTCCACGAGCAGTACTTC. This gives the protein CASSRGASLHEQYF.

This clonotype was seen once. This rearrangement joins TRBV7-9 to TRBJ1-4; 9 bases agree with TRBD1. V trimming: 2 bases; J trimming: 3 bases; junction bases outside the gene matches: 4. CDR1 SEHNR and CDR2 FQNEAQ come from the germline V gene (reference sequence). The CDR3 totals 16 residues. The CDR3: CASSLPQGAPNEKLFF. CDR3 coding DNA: TGTGCCAGCAGCTTACCACAGGGGGCTCCTAATGAAAAACTGTTTTTT.

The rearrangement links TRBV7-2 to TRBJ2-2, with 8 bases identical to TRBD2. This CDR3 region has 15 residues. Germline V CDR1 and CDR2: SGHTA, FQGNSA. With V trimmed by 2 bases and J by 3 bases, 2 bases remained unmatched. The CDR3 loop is CASSLLAGDTGELFF. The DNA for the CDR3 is TGTGCCAGCAGCTTACTAGCGGGCGACACCGGGGAGCTGTTTTTT.

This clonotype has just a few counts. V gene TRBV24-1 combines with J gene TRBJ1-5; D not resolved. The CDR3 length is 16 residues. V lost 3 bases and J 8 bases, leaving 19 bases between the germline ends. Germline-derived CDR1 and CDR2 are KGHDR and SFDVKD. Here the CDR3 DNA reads TGTGCCACCAGTGATGCAAGCGCGGGGTTTTTTGAGCCCCAGCATTTT. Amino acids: CATSDASAGFFEPQHF.

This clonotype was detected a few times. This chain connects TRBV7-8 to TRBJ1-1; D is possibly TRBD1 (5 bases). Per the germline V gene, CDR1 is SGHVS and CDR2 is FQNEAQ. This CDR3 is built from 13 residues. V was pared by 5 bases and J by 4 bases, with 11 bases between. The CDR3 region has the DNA TGTGCCAGCAGCACCCGGGACGGCACTGAAGCTTTCTTT. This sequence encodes CASSTRDGTEAFF.

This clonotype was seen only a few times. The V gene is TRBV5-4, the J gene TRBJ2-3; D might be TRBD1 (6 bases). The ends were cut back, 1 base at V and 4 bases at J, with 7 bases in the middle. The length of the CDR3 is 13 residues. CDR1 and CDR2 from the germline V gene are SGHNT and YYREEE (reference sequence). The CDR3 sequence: CASSLQGPDTQYF. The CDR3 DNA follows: TGTGCCAGCAGCTTGCAGGGGCCAGATACGCAGTATTTT.

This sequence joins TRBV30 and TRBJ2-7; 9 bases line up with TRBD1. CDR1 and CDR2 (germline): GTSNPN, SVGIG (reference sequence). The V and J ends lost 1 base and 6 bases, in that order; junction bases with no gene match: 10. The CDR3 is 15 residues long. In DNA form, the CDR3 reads TGTGCCTGGAGTGAAGGGGGACAGGGTGGAGGCGAGCAGTACTTC. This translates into CAWSEGGQGGGEQYF.

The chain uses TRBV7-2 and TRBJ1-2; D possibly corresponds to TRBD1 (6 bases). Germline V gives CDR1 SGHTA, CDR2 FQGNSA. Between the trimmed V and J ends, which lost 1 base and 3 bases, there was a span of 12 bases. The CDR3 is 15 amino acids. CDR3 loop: CASSLETGRHYGYTF. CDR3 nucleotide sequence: TGTGCCAGCAGCTTAGAGACAGGCCGACACTATGGCTACACCTTC.